Only one count was recorded for the clone carrying this T cell receptor (beta chain). CD4+CD127+ cells were sorted as the conventional CD4 T cells. The sample originates from a study of B cell selection in AIRE deficiency. Data came from immunoSEQ multiplex PCR; TCRdb stores just in-frame clones and leaves some out. Among about 24,000 clones listed, 96% were seen once. J lost 0 bases, V lost 6 bases, and 11 bases had no gene match. From germline, CDR1 is MDHEN and CDR2 SYDVKM. The CDR3 extends over 18 amino acids. V usage is TRBV28 and J usage is TRBJ2-6, with 7 bases lining up with TRBD1. Specimen: CD4+CD127+ conventional T cells sorted from PBMCs. This clonotype originated in a human donor in good health. CDR3 in amino acids: CASSPHSGTDSGANVLTF. The CDR3 DNA reads as TGTGCCAGCAGCCCTCACTCCGGGACAGACTCTGGGGCCAACGTCCTGACTTTC.